This T cell receptor (beta chain) stems from a study of cytomegalovirus exposure and HLA in healthy donors. Looking at the study overall: About 83 million unique TCRs from HLA-typed donors made up an early data release.

Details on this clone: Its antigen is still unknown.

Study results and limitations: Cytomegalovirus-associated status was assigned to 150 to 200 TCR beta chains.

PCR used 60 Vbeta primers and 13 Jbeta primers. Authors' processing steps: About 12 million of the roughly 80 million unique TCR beta chains counted in a later analysis were shared. Assay used: immunoSEQ multiplex PCR; TCRdb lists only in-frame clones, some missing. The V and J calls and clone size come from that table; D and trimming were worked out from the DNA. The sample's table shows about 30,000 clones. Germline-derived CDR1 and CDR2 are SGHNT and YYREEE (reference sequence). The CDR3 length is 12 residues. V was shortened by 3 bases and J by 3 bases, with 3 bases between the two germline ends. Healthy people donating bone marrow made up the donors.

Sequenced sample: PBMCs. This chain connects TRBV5-4 to TRBJ2-2; no clear D gene. The receptor comes from a female donor in good health and CMV-seronegative. CDR3 sequence (DNA): TGTGCCAGCAGCTCCTACACCGGGGAGCTGTTTTTT. It codes for CASSSYTGELFF.